This T cell receptor (beta chain) comes out of a study of T cell responses to AZD1222 COVID-19 vaccine. About the study: Pooling covered second doses at about 4 or about 12 weeks.

Data came from immunoSEQ multiplex PCR; TCRdb stores just in-frame clones and leaves some out. This table holds about 92,000 clones, around 86% found once. Study results and limitations: Repertoire samples came only from after the peak T cell response. With dominance at 160-218 and 743-854, vaccine-associated CD4 TCRs spanned spike.

Comment on this clone: Its antigen remains unidentified.

The germline V gene encodes CDR1 SGHRS and CDR2 YFSETQ. Unmatched junction bases numbered 7, after V lost 0 bases and J lost 0 bases. The CDR3 contains 17 residues. The chain carries TRBV5-1 and TRBJ2-5; 8 bases agree with TRBD2. Sequenced here: peripheral blood, sampled on day 0 of AZD1222 vaccination. This sequence was found in an adult in good health. The DNA of the CDR3 is TGCGCCAGCAGCTTGGGGCTAGCGGGCCAGTACCAAGAGACCCAGTACTTC. The encoded protein is CASSLGLAGQYQETQYF.